A single sample gave rise to the 10 T cell receptor beta chains below, sequenced in a study of early T cells in non-severe SARS-CoV-2 infection. TCRdb called the 5' RACE reads again in MiXCR, with one record for every CDR3 protein. The sample records roughly 61,000 distinct CDR3 sequences, over 7.5% being singletons. The material sequenced was whole blood. The origin of the receptors is an adult who was a healthcare worker with PCR-confirmed SARS-CoV-2 infection or an uninfected control (not recorded which).

The rearrangement uses TRBV15 and TRBJ2-3; TRBD2 matches at 7 bases. After removal of 0 bases from V and 1 base from J, the junction contained 4 bases not matched to a gene. From germline, CDR1 is LNHNV and CDR2 YYDKDF (reference sequence). The CDR3 length is 16 residues. This CDR3 reads CATSRDFAGGTDTQYF. CDR3 nucleotide sequence: TGTGCCACCAGCAGAGATTTCGCGGGAGGCACAGATACGCAGTATTTT.

This clonotype has more than one count but fewer than ten. The chain uses TRBV12-3 or TRBV12-4 and TRBJ2-5; 8 nucleotides agree with TRBD2. The CDR3 runs 16 residues. V shed 3 bases, J shed 7 bases, and the junction held 13 bases outside the gene matches. For the CDR3, the DNA is TGTGCCAGCAGTTTGGGGCTAGCGGGCCACCAGGGGACCCAGTACTTC. Translation: CASSLGLAGHQGTQYF.

The chain links TRBV20-1 to TRBJ1-5; TRBD1 matches at 10 bases. The CDR3 is made up of 12 amino acids. Germline loops: CDR1 DFQATT, CDR2 SNEGSKA (reference sequence). V lost 7 bases, J lost 5 bases, and 2 bases stayed unmatched. The CDR3 DNA is TGCAGTGTCGGGACAGGGGATCAGCCCCAGCATTTT. It specifies CSVGTGDQPQHF.

This clonotype was counted at least ten times. This chain links TRBV10-3 with TRBJ1-2; a possible D gene is TRBD1 (6 bases). Between the trimmed V and J ends, which lost 3 bases and 5 bases, there was a span of 10 bases. This CDR3 is 13 amino acids long. Germline V lookup: CDR1 ENHRY, CDR2 SYGVKD. In DNA, the CDR3 is TGTGCCATCAGTGATGGACAGCCTTATGGCTACACCTTC. This encodes CAISDGQPYGYTF.

The genes are TRBV4-2 and TRBJ2-7; D is unclear. Per germline, CDR1 LGHNA and CDR2 YNFKEQ. This CDR3 is built from 14 residues. V shed 2 bases and J shed 0 bases, with 8 bases lying between them. In nucleotides, the CDR3 is TGTGCCAGCAGCCAACTCCTTAGCTCCTACGAGCAGTACTTC. This sequence encodes CASSQLLSSYEQYF.

This clonotype has just a few counts. The genes are TRBV3-1 and TRBJ2-1, with 12 bases aligning to TRBD2. The CDR3 runs 16 residues. Germline V lookup: CDR1 LGHDT, CDR2 YNNKEL (reference sequence). V lost 8 bases and J lost 8; bases outside the gene matches: 13. The CDR3: CASDSQRTSGIYEQFF. The CDR3 DNA reads TGTGCCAGCGATTCACAGAGGACTAGCGGGATCTATGAGCAGTTCTTC.

Here the CDR3 reads CAISALDRVPSGRSTDTQYF. In DNA form, the CDR3 reads TGTGCCATCAGTGCTCTGGACAGGGTTCCTAGCGGGAGGAGCACAGATACGCAGTATTTT. The V gene is TRBV10-3, the J gene TRBJ2-3, with 11 nucleotides matching TRBD2. The CDR3 totals 20 residues. V shed 4 bases and J 0 bases; nucleotides not matched to a gene: 15. Germline V gene lookup returns CDR1 ENHRY and CDR2 SYGVKD.

This clonotype has just a few counts. V and J are TRBV5-6 and TRBJ2-7, with TRBD2 matching over 8 bases. The CDR3 sequence is 15 residues long. The germline gives CDR1 SGHDT, CDR2 YYEEEE. The junction had 9 bases not matched to a gene; V was cut back by 4 bases and J by 3 bases. CDR3 nucleotide sequence: TGTGCCAGCAGCAGAACTAGCGGAGGGGGCTACGAGCAGTACTTC. It yields the protein CASSRTSGGGYEQYF.

There are many counts of this clonotype. J is TRBJ1-4 and V is TRBV6-6, with 10 bases that match TRBD1. V lost 6 bases and J lost 8; bases outside the gene matches: 9. CDR3 length: 15 residues. CDR1 is MNHNY, CDR2 SVGAGI, per germline (reference sequence). The CDR3 DNA reads as TGTGCCAGCAGGGACACCGGGACAGGGGACGAAAAACTGTTTTTT. Amino acid sequence: CASRDTGTGDEKLFF.

This clonotype was seen many times. CDR3 coding DNA: TGTGCCAGCAGCATGGGACAGCCCTACGAGCAGTACTTC. Translating gives CASSMGQPYEQYF. The rearrangement uses TRBV5-6 and TRBJ2-7; 7 bases agree with TRBD1. CDR3 length: 13 amino acids. Germline values: CDR1 SGHDT, CDR2 YYEEEE. The V and J ends lost 4 bases and 2 bases, in that order; junction bases with no gene match: 3.